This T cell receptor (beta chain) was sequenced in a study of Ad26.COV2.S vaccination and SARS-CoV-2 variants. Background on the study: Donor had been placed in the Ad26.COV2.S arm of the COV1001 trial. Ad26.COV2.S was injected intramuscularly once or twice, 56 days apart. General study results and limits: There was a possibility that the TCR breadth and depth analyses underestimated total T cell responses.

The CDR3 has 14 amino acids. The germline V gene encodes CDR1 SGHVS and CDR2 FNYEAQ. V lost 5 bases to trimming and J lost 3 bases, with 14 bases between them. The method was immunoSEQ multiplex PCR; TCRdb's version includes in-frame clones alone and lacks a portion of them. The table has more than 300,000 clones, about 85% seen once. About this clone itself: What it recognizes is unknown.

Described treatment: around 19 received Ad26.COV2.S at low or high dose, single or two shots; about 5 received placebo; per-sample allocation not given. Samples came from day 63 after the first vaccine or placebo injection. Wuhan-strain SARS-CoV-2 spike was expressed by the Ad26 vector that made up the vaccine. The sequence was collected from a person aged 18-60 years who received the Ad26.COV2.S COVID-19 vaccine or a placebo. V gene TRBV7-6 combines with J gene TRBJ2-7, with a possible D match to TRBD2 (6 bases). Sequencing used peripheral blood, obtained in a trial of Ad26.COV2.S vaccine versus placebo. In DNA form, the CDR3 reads TGTGCCAGCAGCCCCCGGGGGTTGAGCTACGAGCAGTACTTC. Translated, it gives CASSPRGLSYEQYF.